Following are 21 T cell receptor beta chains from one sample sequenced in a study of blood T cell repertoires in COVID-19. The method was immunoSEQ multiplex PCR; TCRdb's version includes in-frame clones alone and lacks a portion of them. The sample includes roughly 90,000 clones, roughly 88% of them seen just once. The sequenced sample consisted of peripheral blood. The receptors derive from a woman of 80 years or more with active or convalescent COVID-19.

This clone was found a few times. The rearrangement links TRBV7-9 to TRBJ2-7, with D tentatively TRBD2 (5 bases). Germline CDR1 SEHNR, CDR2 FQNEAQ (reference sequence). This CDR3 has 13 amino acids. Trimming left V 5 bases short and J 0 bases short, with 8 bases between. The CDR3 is CASSLRDSYEQYF. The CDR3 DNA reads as TGTGCCAGCAGCCTCCGGGACTCCTACGAGCAGTACTTC.

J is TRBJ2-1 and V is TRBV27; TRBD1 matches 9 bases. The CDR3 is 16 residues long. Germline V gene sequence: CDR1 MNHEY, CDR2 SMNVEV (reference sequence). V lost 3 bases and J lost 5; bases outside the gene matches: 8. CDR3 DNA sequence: TGTGCCAGCAGTTTGCGTTCGGGACAGGGTGACAATGAGCAGTTCTTC. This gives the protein CASSLRSGQGDNEQFF.

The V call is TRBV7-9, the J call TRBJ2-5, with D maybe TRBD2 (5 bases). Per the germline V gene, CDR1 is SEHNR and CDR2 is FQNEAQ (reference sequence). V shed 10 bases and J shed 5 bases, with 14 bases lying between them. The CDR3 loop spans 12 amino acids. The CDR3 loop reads CATAARSETQYF. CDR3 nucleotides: TGTGCCACAGCGGCGCGGAGCGAGACCCAGTACTTC. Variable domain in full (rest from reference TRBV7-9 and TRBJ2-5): DTGVSQNPRHKITKRGQNVTFRCDPISEHNRLYWYRQTLGQGPEFLTYFQNEAQLEKSRLLSDRFSAERPKGSFSTLEIQRTEQGDSAMYLCATAARSETQYFGPGTRLLVL.

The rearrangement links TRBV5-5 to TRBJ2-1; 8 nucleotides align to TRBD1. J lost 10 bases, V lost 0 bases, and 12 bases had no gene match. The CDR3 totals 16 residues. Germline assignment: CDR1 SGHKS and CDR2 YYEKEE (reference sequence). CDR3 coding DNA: TGTGCCAGCAGCTTGGCCGAAGGACAGGGTATTGAGGAGCAGTTCTTC. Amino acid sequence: CASSLAEGQGIEEQFF. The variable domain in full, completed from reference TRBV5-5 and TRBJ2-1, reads DAGVTQSPTHLIKTRGQQVTLRCSPISGHKSVSWYQQVLGQGPQFIFQYYEKEERGRGNFPDRFSARQFPNYSSELNVNALLLGDSALYLCASSLAEGQGIEEQFFGPGTRLTVL.

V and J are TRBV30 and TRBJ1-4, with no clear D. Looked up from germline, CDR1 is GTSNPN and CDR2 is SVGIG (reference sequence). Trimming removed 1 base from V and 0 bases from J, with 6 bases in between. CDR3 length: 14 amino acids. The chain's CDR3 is CAWSGRATNEKLFF. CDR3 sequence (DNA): TGTGCCTGGAGTGGACGGGCAACTAATGAAAAACTGTTTTTT.

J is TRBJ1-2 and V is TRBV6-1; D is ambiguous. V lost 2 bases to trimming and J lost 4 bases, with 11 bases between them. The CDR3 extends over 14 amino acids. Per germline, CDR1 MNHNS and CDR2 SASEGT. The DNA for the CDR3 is TGTGCCAGCAGTGAAATTCCCCAGGTCTATGGCTACACCTTC. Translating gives CASSEIPQVYGYTF.

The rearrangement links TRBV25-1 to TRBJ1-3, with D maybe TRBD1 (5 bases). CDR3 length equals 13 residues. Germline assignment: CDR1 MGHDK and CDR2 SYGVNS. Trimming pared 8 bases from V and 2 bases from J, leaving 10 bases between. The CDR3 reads CASFGGAGNTIYF. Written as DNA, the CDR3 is TGTGCCAGCTTCGGGGGGGCTGGAAACACCATATATTTT.

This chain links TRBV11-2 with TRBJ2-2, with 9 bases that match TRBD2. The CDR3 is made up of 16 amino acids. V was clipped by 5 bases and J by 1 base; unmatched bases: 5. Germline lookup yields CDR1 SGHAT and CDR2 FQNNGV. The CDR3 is CASSLLLAGNTGELFF. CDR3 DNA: TGTGCCAGCAGCCTATTACTAGCGGGGAACACCGGGGAGCTGTTTTTT. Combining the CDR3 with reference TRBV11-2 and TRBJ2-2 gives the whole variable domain EAGVAQSPRYKIIEKRQSVAFWCNPISGHATLYWYQQILGQGPKLLIQFQNNGVVDDSQLPKDRFSAERLKGVDSTLKIQPAKLEDSAVYLCASSLLLAGNTGELFFGEGSRLTVL.

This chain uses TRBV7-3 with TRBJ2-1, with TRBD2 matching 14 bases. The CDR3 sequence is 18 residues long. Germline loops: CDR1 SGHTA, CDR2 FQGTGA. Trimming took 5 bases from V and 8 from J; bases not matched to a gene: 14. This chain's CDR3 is CASSSGTSGSMGKDEQFF. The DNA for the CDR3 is TGTGCCAGCAGCAGCGGGACTAGCGGGAGTATGGGGAAGGATGAGCAGTTCTTC.

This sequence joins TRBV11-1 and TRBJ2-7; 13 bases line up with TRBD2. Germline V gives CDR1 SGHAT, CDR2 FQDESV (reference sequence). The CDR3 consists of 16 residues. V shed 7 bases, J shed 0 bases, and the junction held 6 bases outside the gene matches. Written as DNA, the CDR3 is TGTGCCAGCACCCTACTAGCGGGAGGGAGCTCCTACGAGCAGTACTTC. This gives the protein CASTLLAGGSSYEQYF. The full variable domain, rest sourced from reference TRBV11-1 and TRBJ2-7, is EAEVAQSPRYKITEKSQAVAFWCDPISGHATLYWYRQILGQGPELLVQFQDESVVDDSQLPKDRFSAERLKGVDSTLKIQPAELGDSAMYLCASTLLAGGSSYEQYFGPGTRLTVT.

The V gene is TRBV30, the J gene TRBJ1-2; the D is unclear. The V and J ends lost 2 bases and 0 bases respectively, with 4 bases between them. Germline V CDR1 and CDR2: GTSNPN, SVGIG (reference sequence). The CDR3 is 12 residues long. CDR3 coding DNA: TGTGCCTGGAGTAGAGCTAACTATGGCTACACCTTC. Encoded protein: CAWSRANYGYTF.

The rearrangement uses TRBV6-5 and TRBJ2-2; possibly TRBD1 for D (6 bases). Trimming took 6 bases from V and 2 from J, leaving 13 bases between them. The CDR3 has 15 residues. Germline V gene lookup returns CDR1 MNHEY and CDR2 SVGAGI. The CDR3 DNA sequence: TGTGCCAGCAGCCCCCTGACAGGAAACACCGGGGAGCTGTTTTTT. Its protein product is CASSPLTGNTGELFF.

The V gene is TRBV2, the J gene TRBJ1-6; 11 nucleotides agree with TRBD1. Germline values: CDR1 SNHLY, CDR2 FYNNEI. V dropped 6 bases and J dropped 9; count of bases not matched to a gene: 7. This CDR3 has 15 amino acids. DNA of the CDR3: TGTGCCAGCAGAGGACAGGGGGCGCAGGGTTCACCCCTCCACTTT. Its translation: CASRGQGAQGSPLHF.

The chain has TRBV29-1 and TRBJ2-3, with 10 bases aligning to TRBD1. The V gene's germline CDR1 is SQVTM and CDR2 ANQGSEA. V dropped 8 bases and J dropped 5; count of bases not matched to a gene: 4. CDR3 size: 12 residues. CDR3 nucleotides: TGCAGCATGGGACAGGGGCAAGATACGCAGTATTTT. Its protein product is CSMGQGQDTQYF.

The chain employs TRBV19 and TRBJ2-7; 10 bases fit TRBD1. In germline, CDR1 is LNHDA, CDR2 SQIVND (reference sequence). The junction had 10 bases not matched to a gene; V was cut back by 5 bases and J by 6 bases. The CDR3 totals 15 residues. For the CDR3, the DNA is TGTGCCAGTAGTGCTAGGACAGGGGGACTTGGCGAGCAGTACTTC. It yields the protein CASSARTGGLGEQYF. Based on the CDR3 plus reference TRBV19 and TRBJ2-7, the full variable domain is DGGITQSPKYLFRKEGQNVTLSCEQNLNHDAMYWYRQDPGQGLRLIYYSQIVNDFQKGDIAEGYSVSREKKESFPLTVTSAQKNPTAFYLCASSARTGGLGEQYFGPGTRLTVT.

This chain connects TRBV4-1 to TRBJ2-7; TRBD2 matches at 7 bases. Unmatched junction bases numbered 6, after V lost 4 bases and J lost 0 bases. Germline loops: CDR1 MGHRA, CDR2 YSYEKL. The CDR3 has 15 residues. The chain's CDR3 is CASSREGTNSYEQYF. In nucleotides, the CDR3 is TGCGCCAGCAGCCGGGAGGGAACTAACTCCTACGAGCAGTACTTC.

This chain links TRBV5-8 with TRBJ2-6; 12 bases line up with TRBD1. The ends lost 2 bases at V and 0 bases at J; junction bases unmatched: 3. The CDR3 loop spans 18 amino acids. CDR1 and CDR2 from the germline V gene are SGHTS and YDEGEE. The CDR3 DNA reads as TGTGCCAGCAGCTTACCGGGACAGGGGGCCTCTGGGGCCAACGTCCTGACTTTC. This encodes CASSLPGQGASGANVLTF.

For the CDR3, the DNA is TGTGCCAGCAGCTCCTGGGGCAGACACACAGATACGCAGTATTTT. Protein sequence: CASSSWGRHTDTQYF. The genes are TRBV7-9 and TRBJ2-3; maybe TRBD1 (5 bases). Trimming cost V 4 bases and J 2 bases, with 13 bases left between them. The germline V gene encodes CDR1 SEHNR and CDR2 FQNEAQ (reference sequence). The CDR3 covers 15 residues. Complete variable domain (other parts from reference TRBV7-9 and TRBJ2-3): DTGVSQNPRHKITKRGQNVTFRCDPISEHNRLYWYRQTLGQGPEFLTYFQNEAQLEKSRLLSDRFSAERPKGSFSTLEIQRTEQGDSAMYLCASSSWGRHTDTQYFGPGTRLTVL.

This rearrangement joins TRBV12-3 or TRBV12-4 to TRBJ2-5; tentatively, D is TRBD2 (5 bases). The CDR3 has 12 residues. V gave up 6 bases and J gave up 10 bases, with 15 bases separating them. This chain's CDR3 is CASRAAQEGQYF. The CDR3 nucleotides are TGTGCCAGCAGAGCCGCCCAAGAGGGCCAGTACTTC.

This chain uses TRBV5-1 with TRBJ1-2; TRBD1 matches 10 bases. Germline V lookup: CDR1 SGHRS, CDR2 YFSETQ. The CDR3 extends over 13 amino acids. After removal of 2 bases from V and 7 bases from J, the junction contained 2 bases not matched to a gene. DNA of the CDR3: TGCGCCAGCAGCTTAGGACAGGGGGGTGGCTACACCTTC. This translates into CASSLGQGGGYTF.

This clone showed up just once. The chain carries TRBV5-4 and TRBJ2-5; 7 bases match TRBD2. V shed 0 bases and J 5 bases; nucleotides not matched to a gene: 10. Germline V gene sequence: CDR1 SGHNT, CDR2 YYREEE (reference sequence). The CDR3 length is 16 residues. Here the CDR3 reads CASSLGGAGRLETQYF. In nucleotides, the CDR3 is TGTGCCAGCAGCTTGGGAGGAGCGGGGAGATTGGAGACCCAGTACTTC.